A selection of T cell receptor beta chains follows, all from one sample in a study of identical twins. Each CDR3 protein gets one entry after TCRdb re-called the 5' RACE reads with MiXCR. This sample has 240,000 or so distinct CDR3 sequences, with about 10% found just once. Material for sequencing was memory T cells sorted from blood. All receptors derive from a man aged 50 to 59 in good health. Both conserved end residues are part of each CDR3. D genes are given only for firm matches. A row's size may be missing; if present it is once, few, many or a size class.

cdr3_aa cdr3_nt v_call d_call j_call clone_size
CSARSGRTDTQYF TGCAGTGCTAGAAGCGGGAGAACAGATACGCAGTATTTT TRBV20-1 TRBD2 TRBJ2-3 many
CSARSGGAADTQYF TGCAGTGCTAGGAGCGGGGGGGCAGCGGATACGCAGTATTTT TRBV20-1 TRBD2 TRBJ2-3 many
CASRQTGSYGYTF TGTGCCAGCAGACAAACAGGGTCCTATGGCTACACCTTC TRBV6-1 NA TRBJ1-2 many
CASSPLAVEETQYF TGTGCCAGCAGCCCACTAGCGGTTGAAGAGACCCAGTACTTC TRBV7-9 TRBD2 TRBJ2-5 NA
CASSEWAGRAQETQYF TGTGCCAGCAGTGAATGGGCAGGGAGGGCCCAAGAGACCCAGTACTTC TRBV6-1 TRBD2 TRBJ2-5 many
CASGSGGTGGYTF TGTGCTAGTGGTTCGGGGGGGACGGGTGGCTACACCTTC TRBV12-5 NA TRBJ1-2 few
CASSFPSGSWRNVDTQYF TGTGCCAGCAGCTTTCCTAGCGGGAGTTGGAGAAACGTGGATACGCAGTATTTT TRBV11-2 TRBD2 TRBJ2-3 few
CATSRDLWGAESYGYTF TGTGCCACCAGCAGAGATCTATGGGGGGCGGAAAGCTATGGCTACACCTTC TRBV15 NA TRBJ1-2 many
CSGVSWDTQYF TGCAGTGGGGTATCGTGGGATACGCAGTATTTT TRBV20-1 NA TRBJ2-3 many
CSARQTGGRNEQFF TGCAGTGCTAGACAAACAGGGGGTAGGAATGAGCAGTTCTTC TRBV20-1 TRBD1 TRBJ2-1 many
CASSRTNLGNTETFF TGTGCCAGCAGCCGAACCAACCTGGGGAACACTGAAACTTTCTTT TRBV6-1 NA TRBJ1-1 NA
CASSLDGVQGYNEQFF TGTGCCAGCAGCCTCGACGGTGTTCAGGGGTACAATGAGCAGTTCTTC TRBV11-3 NA TRBJ2-1 NA
CASSPAETYGYTF TGTGCCAGCAGCCCGGCAGAAACCTATGGCTACACCTTC TRBV7-2 NA TRBJ1-2 NA
CASSLESGWGRTGAYEQYF TGTGCCAGCAGCTTAGAATCCGGTTGGGGCAGGACAGGGGCCTACGAGCAGTACTTC TRBV11-2 TRBD1 TRBJ2-7 few
CASSVLAGVGTGELFF TGTGCCAGCAGCGTGCTAGCGGGGGTCGGCACCGGGGAGCTGTTTTTT TRBV9 TRBD2 TRBJ2-2 NA
CASRTQRTPYNEQFF TGTGCCAGCAGGACTCAGCGGACCCCCTACAATGAGCAGTTCTTC TRBV6-1 NA TRBJ2-1 few
CASSPGQPYEQYF TGTGCCAGCAGTCCGGGACAGCCTTACGAGCAGTACTTC TRBV12-3/TRBV12-4 TRBD1 TRBJ2-7 many
CSATGTGDVSSSYEQYF TGCAGTGCCACCGGGACAGGGGATGTTTCGAGCTCCTACGAGCAGTACTTC TRBV20-1 TRBD1 TRBJ2-7 NA
CASSLEPAYGYEQYF TGTGCCAGCAGCTTAGAACCTGCATATGGGTACGAGCAGTACTTC TRBV11-2 NA TRBJ2-7 many
CSARKTGTGANVLTF TGCAGTGCTAGAAAGACAGGGACTGGGGCCAACGTCCTGACTTTC TRBV20-1 TRBD1 TRBJ2-6 many
CASSSGSRVSGYTF TGTGCCAGCAGCTCCGGGTCTCGGGTTTCGGGCTACACCTTC TRBV6-2/TRBV6-3 NA TRBJ1-2 many
CASSLGSRLTTDTQYF TGTGCCAGCAGCTTGGGCAGTAGACTGACCACAGATACGCAGTATTTT TRBV5-8 NA TRBJ2-3 many
CASSSNRLGDTQYF TGTGCCAGCAGCTCCAATCGACTCGGGGATACGCAGTATTTT TRBV7-3 NA TRBJ2-3 NA
CSARGDYSYEQYF TGCAGTGCTAGAGGGGACTACAGCTACGAGCAGTACTTC TRBV20-1 TRBD2 TRBJ2-7 many
CASSYASGGSKNIQYF TGTGCCAGCAGTTACGCGTCAGGGGGCAGCAAAAACATTCAGTACTTC TRBV6-5 TRBD1 TRBJ2-4 few
CASSHRTGLTYEQYF TGTGCCAGCAGTCATCGGACAGGCCTAACCTACGAGCAGTACTTC TRBV6-1 TRBD1 TRBJ2-7 NA
CASSLLAGPYNEQFF TGTGCCAGCAGTTTGCTAGCGGGGCCCTACAATGAGCAGTTCTTC TRBV12-3/TRBV12-4 TRBD2 TRBJ2-1 many
CASSVAGLASNEQFF TGTGCCAGCAGCGTCGCGGGACTAGCTAGCAATGAGCAGTTCTTC TRBV9 TRBD2 TRBJ2-1 many
CASIRWGREETQYF TGTGCCAGCATCCGATGGGGCAGGGAGGAGACCCAGTACTTC TRBV5-8 NA TRBJ2-5 few
CATSRDRAQGNTIYF TGTGCCACCAGCCGTGACAGGGCGCAAGGAAACACCATATATTTT TRBV15 TRBD1 TRBJ1-3 many
CASSPGLGGGFTQYF TGTGCCAGCAGTCCGGGACTAGGGGGGGGGTTTACGCAGTATTTT TRBV27 TRBD2 TRBJ2-3 NA
CSLYPGQGTDTQYF TGCAGCCTATACCCGGGACAGGGGACAGATACGCAGTATTTT TRBV29-1 TRBD1 TRBJ2-3 NA
CSVGGGDQPQHF TGCAGCGTTGGTGGGGGGGATCAGCCCCAGCATTTT TRBV29-1 NA TRBJ1-5 many
CASSLSLGRTNVLTF TGTGCCAGCAGTTTAAGTCTCGGGAGGACCAACGTCCTGACTTTC TRBV28 TRBD2 TRBJ2-6 NA
CSASTGRQPQHF TGCAGTGCTTCGACAGGGAGGCAGCCCCAGCATTTT TRBV20-1 TRBD1 TRBJ1-5 many
CAIRQGAGGDNNEQFF TGTGCCATCAGGCAGGGGGCAGGCGGGGATAACAATGAGCAGTTCTTC TRBV10-3 TRBD1 TRBJ2-1 many
CASSHIGGSNTEAFF TGCGCCAGCAGCCATATAGGAGGGTCGAACACTGAAGCTTTCTTT TRBV4-3 NA TRBJ1-1 few
CASSNRVNQPQHF TGTGCCAGCAGTAACAGGGTCAATCAGCCCCAGCATTTT TRBV2 NA TRBJ1-5 many
CASSTQGSQRGNTIYF TGTGCCAGCAGCACCCAGGGAAGCCAGAGGGGAAACACCATATATTTT TRBV7-2 NA TRBJ1-3 NA
CASSLVGGGYGYTF TGTGCCAGCAGCTTAGTAGGGGGCGGGTATGGCTACACCTTC TRBV7-2 TRBD1 TRBJ1-2 many
CAWSQSRGQQYF TGTGCCTGGAGTCAGTCGAGGGGTCAGCAGTACTTC TRBV30 NA TRBJ2-7 few